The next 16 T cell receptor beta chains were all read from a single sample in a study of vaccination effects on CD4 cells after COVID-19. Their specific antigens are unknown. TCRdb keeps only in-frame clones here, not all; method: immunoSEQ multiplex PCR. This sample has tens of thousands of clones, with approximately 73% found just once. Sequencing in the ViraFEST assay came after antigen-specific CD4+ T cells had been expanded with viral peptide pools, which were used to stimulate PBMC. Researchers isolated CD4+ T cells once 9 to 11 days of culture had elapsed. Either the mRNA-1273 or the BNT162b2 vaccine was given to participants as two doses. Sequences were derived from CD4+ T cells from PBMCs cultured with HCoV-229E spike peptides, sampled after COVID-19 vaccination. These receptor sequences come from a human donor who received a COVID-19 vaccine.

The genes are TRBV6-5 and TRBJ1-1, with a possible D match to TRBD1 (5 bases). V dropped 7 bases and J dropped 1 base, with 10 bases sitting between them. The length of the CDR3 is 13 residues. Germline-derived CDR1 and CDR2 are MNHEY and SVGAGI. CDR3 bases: TGTGCCAGCAAGTCTGGGGGGAACACTGAAGCTTTCTTT. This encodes CASKSGGNTEAFF.

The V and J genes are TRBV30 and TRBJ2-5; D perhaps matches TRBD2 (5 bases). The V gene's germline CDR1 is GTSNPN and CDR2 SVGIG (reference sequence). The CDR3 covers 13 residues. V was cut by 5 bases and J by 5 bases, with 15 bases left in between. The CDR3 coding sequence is TGTGCCTGGTCCGCGGGTCTTTCTGAGACCCAGTACTTC. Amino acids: CAWSAGLSETQYF.

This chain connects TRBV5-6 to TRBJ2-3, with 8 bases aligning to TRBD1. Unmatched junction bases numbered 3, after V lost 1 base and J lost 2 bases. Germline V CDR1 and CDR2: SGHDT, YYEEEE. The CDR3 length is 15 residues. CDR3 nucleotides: TGTGCCAGCAGCTTGCAGGACAGGGTCACAGATACGCAGTATTTT. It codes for CASSLQDRVTDTQYF.

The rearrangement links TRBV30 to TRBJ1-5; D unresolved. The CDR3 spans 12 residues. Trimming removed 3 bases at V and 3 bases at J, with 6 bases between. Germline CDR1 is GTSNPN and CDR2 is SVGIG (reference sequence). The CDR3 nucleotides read TGTGCCTGGAGCAGATACAATCAGCCCCAGCATTTT. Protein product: CAWSRYNQPQHF. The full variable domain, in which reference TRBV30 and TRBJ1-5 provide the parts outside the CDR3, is SQTIHQWPATLVQPVGSPLSLECTVEGTSNPNLYWYRQAAGRGLQLLFYSVGIGQISSEVPQNLSASRPQDRQFILSSKKLLLSDSGFYLCAWSRYNQPQHFGDGTRLSIL.

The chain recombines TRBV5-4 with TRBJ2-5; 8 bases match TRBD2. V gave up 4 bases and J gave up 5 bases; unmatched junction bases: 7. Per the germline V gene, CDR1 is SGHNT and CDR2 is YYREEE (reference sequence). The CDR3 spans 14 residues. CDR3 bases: TGTGCCAGCAGCAGGACTAGCCAGGGGGAGACCCAGTACTTC. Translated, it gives CASSRTSQGETQYF.

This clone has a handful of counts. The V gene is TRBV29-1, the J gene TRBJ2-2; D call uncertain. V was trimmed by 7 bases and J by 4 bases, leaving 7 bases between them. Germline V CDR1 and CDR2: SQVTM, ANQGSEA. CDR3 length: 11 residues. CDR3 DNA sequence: TGCAGCGCTTCGAGCACCGGGGAGCTGTTTTTT. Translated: CSASSTGELFF.

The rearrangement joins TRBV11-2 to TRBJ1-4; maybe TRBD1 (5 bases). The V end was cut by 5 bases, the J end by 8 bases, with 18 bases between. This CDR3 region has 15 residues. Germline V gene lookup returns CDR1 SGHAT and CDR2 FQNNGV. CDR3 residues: CASSPPAASGEKLFF. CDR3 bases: TGTGCCAGCAGCCCCCCCGCTGCTTCAGGGGAAAAACTGTTTTTT.

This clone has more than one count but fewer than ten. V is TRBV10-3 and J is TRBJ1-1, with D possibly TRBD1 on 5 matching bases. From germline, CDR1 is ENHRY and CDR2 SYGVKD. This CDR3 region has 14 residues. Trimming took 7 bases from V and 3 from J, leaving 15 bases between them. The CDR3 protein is CAINLGVGDTEAFF. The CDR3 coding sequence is TGTGCCATCAATTTGGGAGTAGGGGACACTGAAGCTTTCTTT.

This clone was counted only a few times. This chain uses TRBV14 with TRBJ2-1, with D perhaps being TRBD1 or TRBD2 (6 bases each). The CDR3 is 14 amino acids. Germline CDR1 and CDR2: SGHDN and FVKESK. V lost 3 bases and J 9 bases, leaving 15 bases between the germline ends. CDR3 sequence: CASSQTRGASEQFF. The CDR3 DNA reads TGTGCCAGCAGCCAGACAAGGGGGGCGAGTGAGCAGTTCTTC.

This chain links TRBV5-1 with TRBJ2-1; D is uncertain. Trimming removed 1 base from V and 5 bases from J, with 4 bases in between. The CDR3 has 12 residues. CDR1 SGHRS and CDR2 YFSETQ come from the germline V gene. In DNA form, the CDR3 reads TGCGCCAGCAGCTTGACCAACAATGAGCAGTTCTTC. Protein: CASSLTNNEQFF.

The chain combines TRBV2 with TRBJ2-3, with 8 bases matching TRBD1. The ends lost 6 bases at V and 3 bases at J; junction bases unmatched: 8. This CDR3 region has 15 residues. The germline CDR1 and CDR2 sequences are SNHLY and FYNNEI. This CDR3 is CASSPDRGWTDTQYF. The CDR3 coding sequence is TGTGCCAGCAGCCCTGACAGGGGTTGGACAGATACGCAGTATTTT.

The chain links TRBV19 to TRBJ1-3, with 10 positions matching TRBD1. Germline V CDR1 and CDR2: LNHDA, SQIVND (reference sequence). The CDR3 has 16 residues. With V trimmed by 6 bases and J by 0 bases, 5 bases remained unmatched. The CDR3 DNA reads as TGTGCCAGTAGACCGGGACAGGGGAGCTCTGGAAACACCATATATTTT. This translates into CASRPGQGSSGNTIYF. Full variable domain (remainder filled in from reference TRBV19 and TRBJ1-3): DGGITQSPKYLFRKEGQNVTLSCEQNLNHDAMYWYRQDPGQGLRLIYYSQIVNDFQKGDIAEGYSVSREKKESFPLTVTSAQKNPTAFYLCASRPGQGSSGNTIYFGEGSWLTVV.

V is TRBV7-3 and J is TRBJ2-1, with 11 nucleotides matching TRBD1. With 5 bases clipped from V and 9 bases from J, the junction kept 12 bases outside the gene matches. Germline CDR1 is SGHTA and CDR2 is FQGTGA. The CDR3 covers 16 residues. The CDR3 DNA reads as TGTGCCAGCAGCCTCTCTGGGACAGGGGGTGTCGGTGAGCAGTTCTTC. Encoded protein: CASSLSGTGGVGEQFF.

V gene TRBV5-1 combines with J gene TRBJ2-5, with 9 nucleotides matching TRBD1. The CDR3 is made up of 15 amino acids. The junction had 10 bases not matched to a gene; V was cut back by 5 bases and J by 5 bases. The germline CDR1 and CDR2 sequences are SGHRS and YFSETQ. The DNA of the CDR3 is TGCGCCAGCAGTCGCCTGACAGGGGGTCAGGAGACCCAGTACTTC. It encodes CASSRLTGGQETQYF.

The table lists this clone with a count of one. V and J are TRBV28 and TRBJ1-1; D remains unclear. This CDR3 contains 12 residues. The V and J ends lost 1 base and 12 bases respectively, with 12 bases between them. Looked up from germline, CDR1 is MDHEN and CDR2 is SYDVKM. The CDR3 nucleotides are TGTGCCAGCAGTTTATTAAGAGAGAGAACTTTCTTT. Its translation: CASSLLRERTFF.

The CDR3 bases are TGTGCCAGCAGCTTACGGGGCAATCAGCCCCAGCATTTT. It is translated as CASSLRGNQPQHF. The chain is built from TRBV7-2 and TRBJ1-5; D is undetermined. Trimming removed 2 bases from V and 2 bases from J, with 4 bases in between. CDR3 length: 13 residues. Germline V gives CDR1 SGHTA, CDR2 FQGNSA.